The sequence of this T cell receptor (beta chain) was determined in a study of blood T cell repertoires in COVID-19. The CDR3 has 13 residues. J was trimmed by 7 bases and V by 8 bases; bases with no gene match: 5. Germline V gene lookup returns CDR1 SGHTA and CDR2 FQGNSA. In the original workflow: Amplification of reference gene primers was used by the study to estimate nucleated cell counts. Assay: immunoSEQ multiplex PCR; the TCRdb copy retains only in-frame clones and omits some. V and J calls and clone size are given by that table; D and trimming were obtained from the DNA. The top ten hold approximately 11% of the sample, which has roughly 200,000 clones, 70% to 90% seen once.

The sequenced sample consisted of peripheral blood. The V call is TRBV7-2, the J call TRBJ2-1; 10 bases line up with TRBD2. The sequence derives from a human donor with active or convalescent COVID-19. The donor label of this sample is uncertain. CDR3 sequence (DNA): TGTGCCAGCGGATTAGCGGGGGGAAATGAGCAGTTCTTC. It yields the protein CASGLAGGNEQFF.